The next 14 T cell receptor beta chains were all read from a single sample in a study of blood T cell repertoires in COVID-19. TCRdb's copy holds only in-frame clones and misses some; the assay was immunoSEQ multiplex PCR. The sample has 88,000 or so clones, 85% to 90% seen once. Sequences were obtained from PBMCs or T cells enriched from blood (not recorded which). These receptors all stem from a woman in her fifties or sixties with acute COVID-19.

The V and J genes are TRBV7-2 and TRBJ1-5, with 9 bases fitting TRBD1. Germline V CDR1 and CDR2: SGHTA, FQGNSA. V was clipped by 3 bases and J by 6 bases; unmatched bases: 6. The CDR3 has 15 amino acids. This chain's CDR3 is CASSLGQGDFQPQHF. The CDR3, as DNA: TGTGCCAGCAGCTTGGGACAGGGAGATTTTCAGCCCCAGCATTTT. The full variable domain, completed using reference TRBV7-2 and TRBJ1-5, is GAGVSQSPSNKVTEKGKDVELRCDPISGHTALYWYRQSLGQGLEFLIYFQGNSAPDKSGLPSDRFSAERTGGSVSTLTIQRTQQEDSAVYLCASSLGQGDFQPQHFGDGTRLSIL.

This chain joins TRBV25-1 and TRBJ2-7, with D unresolved. V lost 8 bases, J lost 0 bases, and 11 bases lay in between. Germline CDR1 is MGHDK and CDR2 is SYGVNS. The CDR3 covers 13 residues. The CDR3 bases are TGTGCCAGCCTGTCGCGGCACTCCTACGAGCAGTACTTC. This encodes CASLSRHSYEQYF.

The gene calls are TRBV19 and TRBJ2-4; 8 bases line up with TRBD1. Per germline, CDR1 LNHDA and CDR2 SQIVND (reference sequence). V was pared by 3 bases and J by 8 bases, with 9 bases of the junction left unmatched. CDR3 size: 15 residues. The CDR3 loop is CASSMEDREWDIQYF. The CDR3 DNA follows: TGTGCCAGTAGTATGGAGGACAGGGAGTGGGACATTCAGTACTTC.

The CDR3 is CASSASVGQTFNYGYTF. The CDR3 region has the DNA TGTGCCAGCAGCGCCTCAGTTGGACAGACTTTTAACTATGGCTACACCTTC. V usage is TRBV7-9 and J usage is TRBJ1-2; possibly TRBD1 for D (6 bases). The CDR3 length is 17 residues. The germline CDR1 and CDR2 sequences are SEHNR and FQNEAQ (reference sequence). V was pared by 5 bases and J by 1 base, with 20 bases between.

This chain joins TRBV9 and TRBJ2-1, with TRBD2 matching 12 bases. The ends lost 2 bases at V and 8 bases at J; junction bases unmatched: 11. The CDR3 contains 17 residues. Germline CDR1 SGDLS, CDR2 YYNGEE. The CDR3, as DNA: TGTGCCAGCAGCGTCCATCTAGCGGGAGGGAGTAGTTATGAGCAGTTCTTC. Its protein is CASSVHLAGGSSYEQFF.

The CDR3 protein is CASSEPISRGRGTDTQYF. CDR3 coding DNA: TGCGCCAGCAGTGAGCCCATTTCGAGAGGGAGGGGCACAGATACGCAGTATTTT. V gene TRBV10-2 combines with J gene TRBJ2-3; 7 nucleotides match TRBD2. Per the germline V gene, CDR1 is WSHSY and CDR2 is SAAADI. The CDR3 loop spans 18 amino acids. J gave up 1 base and V 2 bases, and 12 bases lay outside the gene matches.

This clone came up once. The CDR3 here is CASSKNQGAYHYEQYF. In nucleotides, the CDR3 is TGTGCCAGCAGCAAAAATCAGGGGGCCTATCACTACGAGCAGTACTTC. The rearrangement links TRBV11-2 to TRBJ2-7; 8 positions agree with TRBD1. Germline values: CDR1 SGHAT, CDR2 FQNNGV. With 5 bases clipped from V and 3 bases from J, the junction kept 12 bases outside the gene matches. The CDR3 totals 16 residues.

This CDR3 reads CASSLVGEDGYTF. The CDR3 bases are TGTGCCAGCAGCTTGGTTGGGGAGGACGGCTACACCTTC. J is TRBJ1-2 and V is TRBV5-4; D is undetermined. In germline, CDR1 is SGHNT, CDR2 YYREEE (reference sequence). The CDR3 is 13 residues long. Trimming cost V 0 bases and J 8 bases, with 11 bases left between them.

In DNA, the CDR3 is TGTGCCAGCAGCTCGGGACTAGCGGGCAGAAGAAGATACAATGAGCAGTTCTTC. It is translated as CASSSGLAGRRRYNEQFF. The chain employs TRBV5-4 and TRBJ2-1; TRBD2 matches 12 bases. The V gene end was trimmed by 3 bases and the J gene end by 4 bases; junction bases not matched to a gene: 11. The V gene's germline CDR1 is SGHNT and CDR2 YYREEE (reference sequence). CDR3 size: 18 residues. Together with reference TRBV5-4 and TRBJ2-1, the CDR3 gives the full variable domain: ETGVTQSPTHLIKTRGQQVTLRCSSQSGHNTVSWYQQALGQGPQFIFQYYREEENGRGNFPPRFSGLQFPNYSSELNVNALELDDSALYLCASSSGLAGRRRYNEQFFGPGTRLTVL.

The chain couples TRBV4-2 to TRBJ2-1, with TRBD2 identical over 8 bases. In germline, CDR1 is LGHNA, CDR2 YNFKEQ. The CDR3 loop spans 16 amino acids. The V gene end was trimmed by 3 bases and the J gene end by 1 base; junction bases not matched to a gene: 5. The CDR3, as DNA: TGTGCCAGCAGCCATAGCGAGCGGGGGTCCTACAATGAGCAGTTCTTC. The encoded protein is CASSHSERGSYNEQFF.

Only one count was recorded for this clone. The chain joins TRBV30 to TRBJ1-2; tentative D call: TRBD1 (5 bases). CDR3 length equals 11 residues. Germline V gene data show CDR1 as GTSNPN and CDR2 as SVGIG (reference sequence). The germline V and J ends were trimmed by 2 bases and 8 bases, with 9 bases remaining between them. CDR3: CAWSTGSGYTF. Written as DNA, the CDR3 is TGTGCCTGGAGTACAGGAAGCGGCTACACCTTC.

The chain uses TRBV9 and TRBJ2-7, with D tentatively TRBD1 (6 bases). Germline CDR1 is SGDLS and CDR2 is YYNGEE. The CDR3 sequence is 15 residues long. V was trimmed by 0 bases and J by 1 base, leaving 11 bases between them. CDR3 sequence reads: CASSVEGTKSYEQYF. CDR3 nucleotides: TGTGCCAGCAGCGTAGAAGGGACAAAGTCCTACGAGCAGTACTTC.

The chain joins TRBV5-1 to TRBJ2-1; 10 bases map to TRBD2. Per germline, CDR1 SGHRS and CDR2 YFSETQ. The CDR3 is 16 residues long. The junction had 10 bases not matched to a gene; V was cut back by 6 bases and J by 4 bases. The CDR3 DNA follows: TGCGCCAGCACAACTAGCGGGGAACGGGTATACAATGAGCAGTTCTTC. It translates to CASTTSGERVYNEQFF.

V gene TRBV7-8 combines with J gene TRBJ2-4; 8 positions match TRBD1. CDR3 size: 17 residues. The junction had 12 bases not matched to a gene; V was cut back by 2 bases and J by 6 bases. Germline-derived CDR1 and CDR2 are SGHVS and FQNEAQ. In DNA, the CDR3 is TGTGCCAGCAGCTTAAGCGGTGGAGACAGGGGAGTAAACATTCAGTACTTC. Residues: CASSLSGGDRGVNIQYF. The full variable domain, completed using reference TRBV7-8 and TRBJ2-4, is GAGVSQSPRYKVAKRGQDVALRCDPISGHVSLFWYQQALGQGPEFLTYFQNEAQLDKSGLPSDRFFAERPEGSVSTLKIQRTQQEDSAVYLCASSLSGGDRGVNIQYFGAGTRLSVL.